This entry lists 12 T cell receptor beta chains sequenced from one sample in a study of spatial heterogeneity in lung cancer. Time point reported: sample taken at primary tumor resection. Points from the study as a whole: Counts that tracked tumor mutation counts were those of expanded intratumoral alpha and beta TCRs.

No antigen is known for these receptors. TCRdb redid the calling of the 5' RACE reads with MiXCR, one entry per CDR3 protein. The table shows approximately 4,300 distinct CDR3 sequences, with 6% to 7% occurring only once. This material consisted of lung tumor tissue, taken at surgery. The source of these receptors is a male donor with early-stage non-small cell lung cancer.

Judged by abundance, this clonotype is medium-sized. The chain links TRBV6-5 to TRBJ2-4, with a possible D match to TRBD2 (5 bases). Trimming pared 0 bases from V and 3 bases from J, leaving 15 bases between. Germline CDR1 is MNHEY and CDR2 is SVGAGI. The CDR3 sequence is 17 residues long. CDR3 coding DNA: TGTGCCAGCAGTTACTCGATTAGCGAGTGGGTCAAAAACATTCAGTACTTC. Residues: CASSYSISEWVKNIQYF.

At least ten counts were recorded for this clonotype. The chain has TRBV6-5 and TRBJ2-7; D may be TRBD2 (6 bases). The CDR3 length is 15 residues. V was clipped by 6 bases and J by 3 bases, with 18 bases between them. From germline, CDR1 is MNHEY and CDR2 SVGAGI. The CDR3 is CASRGGRDDIYEQYF. As DNA, the CDR3 is TGTGCCAGCAGAGGAGGGCGGGACGACATCTACGAGCAGTACTTC.

In its sample, this clonotype is medium-sized. The gene calls are TRBV10-1 and TRBJ2-3; TRBD1 might be the D (6 bases). CDR1 and CDR2 (germline): WNHNN, SYGVQD (reference sequence). The CDR3 contains 13 residues. Trimming left V 7 bases short and J 4 bases short, with 12 bases between. The CDR3 DNA reads as TGCGCCAGCACGACAGGTCCTGCAGATACGCAGTATTTT. It translates to CASTTGPADTQYF.

By share, this clonotype ranks as medium-sized. This CDR3 is CASSYGETQYF. For the CDR3, the DNA is TGTGCCAGCAGTTACGGCGAGACCCAGTACTTC. The V gene is TRBV6-2 or TRBV6-3, the J gene TRBJ2-5; D uncertain. V was trimmed by 2 bases and J by 5 bases, leaving 3 bases between them. Germline V CDR1 and CDR2: MNHEY, SVGEGT. This CDR3 comprises 11 residues.

By frequency in the sample, this clonotype is medium-sized. V and J are TRBV12-3 or TRBV12-4 and TRBJ1-6; D uncertain. Between the trimmed V and J ends, which lost 3 bases and 8 bases, there was a span of 8 bases. The length of the CDR3 is 13 residues. CDR3: CASSFGIDSPLHF. The DNA for the CDR3 is TGTGCCAGCAGTTTTGGGATAGATTCACCCCTCCACTTT.

This clonotype was counted at least ten times. The chain joins TRBV6-2 or TRBV6-3 to TRBJ1-1; D gene ambiguous. Between the trimmed V and J ends, which lost 2 bases and 1 base, there was a span of 8 bases. There are 14 residues in the CDR3. Germline V gives CDR1 MNHEY, CDR2 SVGEGT. Written as DNA, the CDR3 is TGTGCCAGCAGTTACACGGCGGAGAACACTGAAGCTTTCTTT. The encoded protein is CASSYTAENTEAFF.

This clonotype was counted many times. The chain uses TRBV2 and TRBJ1-4; D gene unclear. V was pared by 6 bases and J by 8 bases, with 13 bases between. Germline V gene sequence: CDR1 SNHLY, CDR2 FYNNEI. CDR3 length: 13 amino acids. The CDR3 is CASRPQAIEKLFF. The CDR3 nucleotides read TGTGCCAGCAGACCTCAGGCGATCGAAAAACTGTTTTTT.

This clonotype was counted many times. This rearrangement joins TRBV5-1 to TRBJ2-7; 11 bases match TRBD2. V gave up 1 base and J gave up 1 base; unmatched junction bases: 4. This CDR3 spans 16 amino acids. CDR1 and CDR2 from the germline V gene are SGHRS and YFSETQ. The CDR3 sequence: CASSLLSGGASYEQYF. The DNA of the CDR3 is TGCGCCAGCAGCTTGCTTAGCGGGGGGGCATCCTACGAGCAGTACTTC. The full variable domain, rest sourced from reference TRBV5-1 and TRBJ2-7, is KAGVTQTPRYLIKTRGQQVTLSCSPISGHRSVSWYQQTPGQGLQFLFEYFSETQRNKGNFPGRFSGRQFSNSRSEMNVSTLELGDSALYLCASSLLSGGASYEQYFGPGTRLTVT.

This clonotype is labeled medium-sized. The V call is TRBV27, the J call TRBJ1-2; 12 bases match TRBD1. The CDR3 spans 17 residues. V dropped 7 bases and J dropped 3; count of bases not matched to a gene: 12. CDR1 is MNHEY, CDR2 SMNVEV, per germline (reference sequence). CDR3 amino acids: CASTALGTGGWDYGYTF. Here the CDR3 DNA reads TGTGCCAGCACCGCCCTGGGGACAGGGGGCTGGGACTATGGCTACACCTTC.

By frequency in the sample, this clonotype is medium-sized. The chain employs TRBV7-2 and TRBJ1-2; 10 bases align to TRBD1. Looked up from germline, CDR1 is SGHTA and CDR2 is FQGNSA. The CDR3 totals 14 residues. J was trimmed by 7 bases and V by 4 bases; bases with no gene match: 6. The CDR3 sequence: CASSSGTGARGYTF. The CDR3 DNA reads TGTGCCAGCAGCTCCGGGACAGGGGCTCGTGGCTACACCTTC.

V is TRBV3-1 and J is TRBJ1-5; possible D gene TRBD1, 5 bases. The germline V gene has CDR1 LGHDT and CDR2 YNNKEL (reference sequence). Trimming removed 1 base at V and 4 bases at J, with 8 bases between. This CDR3 is 14 amino acids long. Here the CDR3 reads CASSQGRGNQPQHF. The CDR3 DNA is TGTGCCAGCAGCCAAGGGCGGGGGAATCAGCCCCAGCATTTT. Combining the CDR3 with reference TRBV3-1 and TRBJ1-5 gives the whole variable domain DTAVSQTPKYLVTQMGNDKSIKCEQNLGHDTMYWYKQDSKKFLKIMFSYNNKELIINETVPNRFSPKSPDKAHLNLHINSLELGDSAVYFCASSQGRGNQPQHFGDGTRLSIL.

This clonotype has a handful of counts. This chain links TRBV29-1 with TRBJ1-2; D remains ambiguous. CDR3 length: 17 residues. The ends were cut back, 7 bases at V and 5 bases at J, with 29 bases in the middle. The germline V gene has CDR1 SQVTM and CDR2 ANQGSEA. Written as DNA, the CDR3 is TGCAGCGCTACCAATCGGGTCGGCAGCGCTCGGGGTTATGGCTACACCTTC. Its protein is CSATNRVGSARGYGYTF. The entire variable domain, with the rest obtained from reference TRBV29-1 and TRBJ1-2, is as follows: SAVISQKPSRDICQRGTSLTIQCQVDSQVTMMFWYRQQPGQSLTLIATANQGSEATYESGFVIDKFPISRPNLTFSTLTVSNMSPEDSSIYLCSATNRVGSARGYGYTFGSGTRLTVV.